One sample yielded the 14 T cell receptor beta chains listed below, sequenced in a study of T cells in Graves' hyperthyroidism and ophthalmopathy (dated by TCRdb to the late 2010s). The protocol used for the library was multiplex PCR. Sequencing instrument: Illumina HiSeq 2000. The TCR beta CDR3 regions were amplified from the RNA transcripts. The first round of RT-PCR for the TCR CDR3 was performed with the HTBI primer set and the Qiagen OneStep RT-PCR kit. TCRdb passed the public sequencing reads through fastp at Q25 and MiXCR, retaining productive beta sequences. CDR3 protein sequences are deduplicated, and each keeps its most common genes and DNA. The sample records some 650,000 distinct CDR3 sequences, about a sixth of which are singletons. Roughly 3.3% of the sample is in the top ten clones. Sequencing input: blood. The receptors originated from a woman between 40 and 50 years old with Graves' ophthalmopathy.

This clonotype came up many times. The chain carries TRBV28 and TRBJ1-1; D gene unclear. Germline V lookup: CDR1 MDHEN, CDR2 SYDVKM. The CDR3 extends over 14 amino acids. V was shortened by 3 bases and J by 3 bases, with 11 bases between the two germline ends. Here the CDR3 reads CASSLSRQDTEAFF. CDR3 bases: TGTGCCAGCAGTTTGTCCAGGCAGGACACTGAAGCTTTCTTT.

The genes are TRBV9 and TRBJ2-3; TRBD2 is a possible D gene (5 bases). This CDR3 has 13 residues. CDR1 and CDR2 (germline): SGDLS, YYNGEE. V lost 7 bases and J lost 2, with 11 bases in between. This CDR3 reads CASPRDSTDTQYF. The CDR3 bases are TGTGCCAGCCCCCGGGATTCCACAGATACGCAGTATTTT.

The gene calls are TRBV30 and TRBJ1-6; D gene ambiguous. The CDR3 is 14 amino acids. Trimming shortened V by 5 bases and J by 4 bases, and 12 bases separated the two germline ends. Germline lookup yields CDR1 GTSNPN and CDR2 SVGIG (reference sequence). CDR3 nucleotide sequence: TGTGCCTGGCGGCTACTGATTTATAATTCACCCCTCCACTTT. It yields the protein CAWRLLIYNSPLHF.

The rearrangement joins TRBV4-1 to TRBJ1-5, with a tentative D call TRBD1 (5 bases). This CDR3 contains 18 residues. Germline-derived CDR1 and CDR2 are MGHRA and YSYEKL. Trimming left V 1 base short and J 0 bases short, with 16 bases between. CDR3 coding DNA: TGCGCCAGCAGCCAAGGGGCGATGGGACCAAATAGCAATCAGCCCCAGCATTTT. It yields the protein CASSQGAMGPNSNQPQHF.

This clonotype has ten or more counts. The chain couples TRBV3-1 to TRBJ2-1; a possible D gene is TRBD2 (6 bases). Trimming removed 1 base at V and 7 bases at J, with 11 bases between. The CDR3 runs 14 residues. Germline loops: CDR1 LGHDT, CDR2 YNNKEL (reference sequence). The CDR3 DNA sequence: TGTGCCAGCAGCCAAGTAAGAGGGAGGAATGAGCAGTTCTTC. Its protein product is CASSQVRGRNEQFF.

This clonotype appeared many times. This chain connects TRBV28 to TRBJ1-2; 10 bases map to TRBD1. After removal of 7 bases from V and 5 bases from J, the junction contained 10 bases not matched to a gene. This CDR3 has 15 residues. CDR1 MDHEN and CDR2 SYDVKM come from the germline V gene. The CDR3 region has the DNA TGTGCCAGCAATTCCGCCGGGACAGGGGAATATGGCTACACCTTC. Its translation: CASNSAGTGEYGYTF.

V is TRBV5-1 and J is TRBJ2-1, with 10 bases identical to TRBD2. This CDR3 contains 15 residues. In germline, CDR1 is SGHRS, CDR2 YFSETQ. With V trimmed by 0 bases and J by 9 bases, 6 bases remained unmatched. DNA for the CDR3: TGCGCCAGCAGCTTGGTGGTGACTAGCGGGTCTGAGCAGTTCTTC. As protein: CASSLVVTSGSEQFF.

V usage is TRBV20-1 and J usage is TRBJ2-5, with a possible D match to TRBD2 (7 bases). Germline loops: CDR1 DFQATT, CDR2 SNEGSKA (reference sequence). Trimming removed 3 bases from V and 4 bases from J, with 15 bases in between. The CDR3 runs to 14 residues. The CDR3 DNA follows: TGCAGTGCTAGGGAAGGGGGGGCCGCAGAGACCCAGTACTTC. This encodes CSAREGGAAETQYF.

Ten or more counts support this clonotype. This chain uses TRBV6-1 with TRBJ2-5; 8 bases match TRBD1. CDR3 length: 12 amino acids. Germline V gives CDR1 MNHNS, CDR2 SASEGT. V lost 11 bases, J lost 3 bases, and 5 bases stayed unmatched. The CDR3 protein is CAVRGQEETQYF. In DNA form, the CDR3 reads TGTGCCGTCCGGGGACAGGAAGAGACCCAGTACTTC.

In its sample, this clonotype was seen a few times. The chain employs TRBV4-1 and TRBJ2-5; 13 bases line up with TRBD2. The CDR3 has 16 amino acids. The germline V gene has CDR1 MGHRA and CDR2 YSYEKL. The trim removed 2 bases at V and 3 bases at J, leaving 3 bases unmatched. Here the CDR3 DNA reads TGCGCCAGCAGCCAATGGGGGACTAGCGGGGAAGAGACCCAGTACTTC. This encodes CASSQWGTSGEETQYF.

This clonotype has ten or more counts. V usage is TRBV5-1 and J usage is TRBJ2-5; TRBD1 agrees at 7 bases. Looked up from germline, CDR1 is SGHRS and CDR2 is YFSETQ. The CDR3 is made up of 14 amino acids. V was clipped by 2 bases and J by 4 bases; unmatched bases: 5. Here the CDR3 reads CASSFSTGRETQYF. In nucleotides, the CDR3 is TGCGCCAGCAGCTTCTCGACAGGGCGAGAGACCCAGTACTTC.

This rearrangement joins TRBV12-3 or TRBV12-4 to TRBJ1-1; D gene uncertain. The length of the CDR3 is 15 residues. V dropped 4 bases and J dropped 4 bases, with 16 bases sitting between them. CDR3 sequence (DNA): TGTGCCAGCAGTTCGGAAGTGATCTCGGGCACTGAAGCTTTCTTT. This sequence encodes CASSSEVISGTEAFF.

In this sample, this clonotype turned up a few times. The chain joins TRBV19 to TRBJ1-5, with 12 bases that match TRBD1. The CDR3 is 14 amino acids. The trim removed 8 bases at V and 7 bases at J, leaving 6 bases unmatched. Germline V gives CDR1 LNHDA, CDR2 SQIVND (reference sequence). CDR3 sequence: CASEGTGGEQPQHF. CDR3 DNA sequence: TGTGCCAGTGAAGGGACAGGGGGCGAGCAGCCCCAGCATTTT.

In its sample, this clonotype was seen many times. V gene TRBV27 combines with J gene TRBJ2-3, with D unresolved. Germline lookup yields CDR1 MNHEY and CDR2 SMNVEV (reference sequence). V was cut by 5 bases and J by 0 bases, with 15 bases left in between. This CDR3 spans 16 amino acids. CDR3 DNA: TGTGCCAGCAGTCCCAGCCTGGGATCTAGCACAGATACGCAGTATTTT. Translated: CASSPSLGSSTDTQYF.